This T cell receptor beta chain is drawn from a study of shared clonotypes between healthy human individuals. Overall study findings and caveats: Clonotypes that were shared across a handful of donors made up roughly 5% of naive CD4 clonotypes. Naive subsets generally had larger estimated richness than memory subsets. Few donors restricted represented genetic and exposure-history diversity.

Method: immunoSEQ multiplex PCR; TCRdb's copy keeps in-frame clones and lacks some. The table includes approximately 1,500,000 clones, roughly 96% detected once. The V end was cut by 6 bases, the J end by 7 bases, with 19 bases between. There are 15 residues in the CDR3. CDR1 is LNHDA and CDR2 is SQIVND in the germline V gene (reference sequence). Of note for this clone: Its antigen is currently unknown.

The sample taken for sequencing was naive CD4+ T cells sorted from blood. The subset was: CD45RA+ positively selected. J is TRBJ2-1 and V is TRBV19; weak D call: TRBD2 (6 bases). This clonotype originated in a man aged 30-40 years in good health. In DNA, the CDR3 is TGTGCCAGTAGGGGGCCGGGAGCCCTGTGGAATGAGCAGTTCTTC. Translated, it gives CASRGPGALWNEQFF.